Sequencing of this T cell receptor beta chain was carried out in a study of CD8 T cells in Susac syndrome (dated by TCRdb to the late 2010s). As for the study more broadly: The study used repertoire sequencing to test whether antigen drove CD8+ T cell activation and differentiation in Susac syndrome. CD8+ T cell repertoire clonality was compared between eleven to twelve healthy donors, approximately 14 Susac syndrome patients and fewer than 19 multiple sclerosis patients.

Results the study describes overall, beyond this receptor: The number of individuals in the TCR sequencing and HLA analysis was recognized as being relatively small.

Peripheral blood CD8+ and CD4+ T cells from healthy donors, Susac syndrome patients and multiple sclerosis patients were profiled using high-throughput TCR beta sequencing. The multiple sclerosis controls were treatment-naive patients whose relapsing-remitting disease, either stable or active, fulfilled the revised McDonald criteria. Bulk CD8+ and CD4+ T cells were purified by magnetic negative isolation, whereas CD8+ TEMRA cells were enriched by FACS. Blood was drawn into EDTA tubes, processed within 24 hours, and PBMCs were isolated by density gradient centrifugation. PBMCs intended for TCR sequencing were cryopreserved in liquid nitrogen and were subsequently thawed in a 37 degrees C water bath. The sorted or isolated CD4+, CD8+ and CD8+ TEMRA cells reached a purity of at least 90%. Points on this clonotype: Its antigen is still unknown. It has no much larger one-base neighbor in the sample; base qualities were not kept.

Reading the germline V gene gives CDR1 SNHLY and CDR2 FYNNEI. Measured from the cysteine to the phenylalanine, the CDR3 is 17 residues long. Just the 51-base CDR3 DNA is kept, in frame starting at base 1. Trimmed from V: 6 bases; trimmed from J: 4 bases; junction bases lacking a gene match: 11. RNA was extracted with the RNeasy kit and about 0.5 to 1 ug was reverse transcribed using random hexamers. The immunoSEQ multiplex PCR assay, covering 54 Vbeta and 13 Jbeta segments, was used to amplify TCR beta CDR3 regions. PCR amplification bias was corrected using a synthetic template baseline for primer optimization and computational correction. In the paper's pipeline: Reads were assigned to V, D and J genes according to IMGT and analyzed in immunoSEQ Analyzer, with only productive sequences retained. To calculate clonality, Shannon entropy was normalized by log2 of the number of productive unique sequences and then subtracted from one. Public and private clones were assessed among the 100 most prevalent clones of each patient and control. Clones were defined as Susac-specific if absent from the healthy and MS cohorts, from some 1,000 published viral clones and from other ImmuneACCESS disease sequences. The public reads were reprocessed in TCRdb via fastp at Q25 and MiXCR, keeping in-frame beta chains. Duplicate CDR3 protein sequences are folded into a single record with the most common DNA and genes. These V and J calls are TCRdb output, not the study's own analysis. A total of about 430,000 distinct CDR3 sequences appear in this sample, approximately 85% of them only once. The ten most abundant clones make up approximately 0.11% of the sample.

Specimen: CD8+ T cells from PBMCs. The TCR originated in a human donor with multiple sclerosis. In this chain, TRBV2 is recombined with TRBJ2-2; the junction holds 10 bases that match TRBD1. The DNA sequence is TGTGCCAGCAGATTTTCCCGGGACAGGGGAAGCACCGGGGAGCTGTTTTTT. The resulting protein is CASRFSRDRGSTGELFF.